This is a list of T cell receptor beta chains from one sample in a study of OX40 agonist ivuxolimab in advanced cancers. Profiled with immunoSEQ multiplex PCR; TCRdb holds only in-frame clones, not every one. This sample has 70,000 to 75,000 clones, with 84% found just once. The source was CD4+ or CD8+ T cells sorted from blood, collected in a trial of the OX40 agonist ivuxolimab. The receptors were sampled from an adult with an advanced solid tumor such as melanoma, head and neck, liver or kidney cancer. Each CDR3 is given without its conserved first and last residue. The D gene is left open where the match is weak.

>-|TRBV4-2
ASSFRGAENNEQF
>TRBD2|TRBV6-4
ASSRTSGVSVEQF
>-|TRBV7-9
ASSLVGRVTGELF
>-|TRBV6-5
ASSYSWTASYEQY
>TRBD1|TRBV19
ASSDRGQPQH
>-|TRBV6-5
ASSYQAGQTEAF
>-|TRBV7-9
ASSLEIYPTEAF
>-|TRBV25-1
ASSDDTGELF
>-|TRBV5-5
ASSLQGTPDHTQY
>-|TRBV2
ASSSTAENTEAF
>-|TRBV11-1
ASSSQGSDTQY
>-|TRBV11-3
ASSLGLGDPQNIQY
>-|TRBV4-3
ASSLGRPSYEQY
>-|TRBV28
ASSFPGAGNTIY
>-|TRBV21-1
ASSKAHRQGRSYEQY
>-|TRBV18
ASSPPSGRRGEAF
>-|TRBV6-5
ASSRGGGDQPQH
>-|TRBV4-3
ASSQDRRGDTEAF
>TRBD1|TRBV5-1
ASSSQGGDGYT
>TRBD2|TRBV19
ATRLAGGPSEQF
>TRBD1|TRBV19
ASSIRTGGPQPQH
>TRBD1|TRBV19
ASRPGQLIDTQY
>TRBD2|TRBV5-5
ASSTSGGAGQETQY
>-|TRBV7-9
ASSLTVGTIGYEQY
>-|TRBV19
ASSRSETSYEQY
>-|TRBV4-2
ASRRITDSNTEAF